These 20 T cell receptor beta chains originate from one sample sequenced in a study of CD8+ T cells in alopecia areata. Reverse transcription of extracted RNA yielded cDNA, which provided the sequencing template. Libraries were prepared by immunoSEQ multiplex PCR; TCRdb keeps only in-frame clonotypes and omits some of them. The top ten clones hold approximately 5.1% of a sample with 150,000 to 250,000 clones, roughly 64% of them seen once. Treatment in this sample: oral pan-JAK inhibitor, 5-10 mg twice daily. Sequenced here: CD4+ T cells sorted from blood, sampled at week 24, from a patient treated with tofacitinib. The source of these receptors is a human donor with alopecia areata.

The gene calls are TRBV5-6 and TRBJ2-1; 11 bases fit TRBD2. The CDR3 extends over 17 amino acids. Per the germline V gene, CDR1 is SGHDT and CDR2 is YYEEEE. Losses at the gene ends were 4 bases for V and 4 bases for J; bases not matched to a gene: 10. The CDR3 loop reads CASSRSRLAGFYNEQFF. CDR3 nucleotide sequence: TGTGCCAGCAGCCGAAGTAGACTAGCGGGATTTTACAATGAGCAGTTCTTC. The variable domain in full, completed from reference TRBV5-6 and TRBJ2-1, reads DAGVTQSPTHLIKTRGQQVTLRCSPKSGHDTVSWYQQALGQGPQFIFQYYEEEERQRGNFPDRFSGHQFPNYSSELNVNALLLGDSALYLCASSRSRLAGFYNEQFFGPGTRLTVL.

The CDR3 coding sequence is TGTGCCAGCAGTTACTCCCTAGGCAATCAGCCCCAGCATTTT. The encoded protein is CASSYSLGNQPQHF. This chain links TRBV6-6 with TRBJ1-5; D not resolved. Germline CDR1 and CDR2: MNHNY and SVGAGI (reference sequence). V lost 0 bases and J 2 bases, leaving 5 bases between the germline ends. This CDR3 comprises 14 residues.

CDR3 protein: CSVRDRGLSYEQYF. In DNA, the CDR3 is TGCAGCGTTCGGGACAGGGGGCTCTCCTACGAGCAGTACTTC. This chain links TRBV29-1 with TRBJ2-7; 12 nucleotides agree with TRBD1. Germline CDR1 and CDR2: SQVTM and ANQGSEA. J was trimmed by 0 bases and V by 5 bases; bases with no gene match: 2. CDR3 length: 14 amino acids.

The chain carries TRBV5-1 and TRBJ2-1; 11 bases are a match to TRBD1. The V and J ends lost 3 bases and 4 bases, in that order; junction bases with no gene match: 3. The CDR3 consists of 15 residues. The germline V gene has CDR1 SGHRS and CDR2 YFSETQ. Written as DNA, the CDR3 is TGCGCCAGCAGCTCAGGACAGGGGGCTTACAATGAGCAGTTCTTC. It specifies CASSSGQGAYNEQFF.

The V call is TRBV5-1, the J call TRBJ2-1; D is perhaps TRBD2 (6 bases). The CDR3 has 15 amino acids. CDR1 and CDR2 (germline): SGHRS, YFSETQ. Trimming removed 2 bases at V and 4 bases at J, with 13 bases between. This chain's CDR3 is CASSFGGTAYNEQFF. In DNA form, the CDR3 reads TGCGCCAGCAGCTTTGGCGGGACCGCGTACAATGAGCAGTTCTTC.

The chain employs TRBV5-1 and TRBJ2-1; D might be TRBD1 (5 bases). The germline gives CDR1 SGHRS, CDR2 YFSETQ. V lost 0 bases and J lost 5, with 12 bases in between. The CDR3 sequence is 15 residues long. The CDR3 sequence is CASSLAGTGNNEQFF. As DNA, the CDR3 is TGCGCCAGCAGCTTGGCCGGAACAGGTAACAATGAGCAGTTCTTC.

J is TRBJ1-5 and V is TRBV6-6; D is undetermined. CDR3 length: 13 residues. Between the trimmed V and J ends, which lost 6 bases and 2 bases, there was a span of 8 bases. The germline V gene has CDR1 MNHNY and CDR2 SVGAGI (reference sequence). CDR3 residues: CASSDQGNQPQHF. CDR3 DNA: TGTGCCAGCAGCGACCAAGGCAATCAGCCCCAGCATTTT.

J is TRBJ1-2 and V is TRBV4-3; D may be TRBD1 (5 bases). Germline V gene lookup returns CDR1 LGHNA and CDR2 YSLEER. CDR3 length equals 15 residues. The germline V and J ends were trimmed by 0 bases and 4 bases, with 12 bases remaining between them. CDR3 residues: CASSQDVRGTYGYTF. The CDR3 coding sequence is TGCGCCAGCAGCCAAGATGTTCGGGGGACCTATGGCTACACCTTC.

The J gene is TRBJ1-1, the V gene TRBV19, with D possibly matching TRBD1 (5 bases). In germline, CDR1 is LNHDA, CDR2 SQIVND (reference sequence). The V end lost 9 bases, the J end lost 0 bases, and 11 bases lay between the germline ends. The length of the CDR3 is 13 residues. In DNA form, the CDR3 reads TGTGCCAGCCAGACAGCCATGAACACTGAAGCTTTCTTT. It encodes CASQTAMNTEAFF.

The gene calls are TRBV29-1 and TRBJ2-1; D is tentatively TRBD1 or TRBD2 (6 bases each). V was clipped by 4 bases and J by 0 bases, with 10 bases between them. CDR1 and CDR2 (germline): SQVTM, ANQGSEA. The CDR3 has 14 residues. The CDR3 loop is CSVVGGTSYNEQFF. DNA for the CDR3: TGCAGCGTTGTAGGGGGGACCTCCTACAATGAGCAGTTCTTC.

This clone was counted only a few times. The chain employs TRBV19 and TRBJ1-1; TRBD1 matches at 7 bases. CDR1 LNHDA and CDR2 SQIVND come from the germline V gene (reference sequence). V shed 5 bases, J shed 6 bases, and the junction held 9 bases outside the gene matches. CDR3 size: 14 residues. CDR3 bases: TGTGCCAGTAGTTACAGGGGTTTCGGGGCTGAAGCTTTCTTT. This translates into CASSYRGFGAEAFF.

V is TRBV15 and J is TRBJ2-3; D unresolved. This CDR3 has 14 amino acids. Trimming took 1 base from V and 6 from J, leaving 11 bases between them. Per germline, CDR1 LNHNV and CDR2 YYDKDF (reference sequence). The CDR3 nucleotides read TGTGCCACCAGCAGAGGGTCGTCGGTGGATACGCAGTATTTT. Amino acids: CATSRGSSVDTQYF.

The chain recombines TRBV4-3 with TRBJ2-3; D may match TRBD1 or TRBD2 (6 bases each). With 4 bases removed from V and 2 bases from J, the gap between germline ends came to 19 bases. CDR3 length equals 17 residues. Germline CDR1 is LGHNA and CDR2 is YSLEER. The CDR3 DNA is TGCGCCAGCAGCCCCCAGAGACTAGGGGGATACACAGATACGCAGTATTTT. This codes for CASSPQRLGGYTDTQYF.

This chain links TRBV7-2 with TRBJ2-6; D uncertain. The CDR3 has 17 amino acids. Germline V gene sequence: CDR1 SGHTA, CDR2 FQGNSA. Deletions cut 3 bases from V and 0 bases from J, with 12 bases between. The CDR3 region is CASSFRVETSGANVLTF. The CDR3 nucleotides are TGTGCCAGCAGCTTTCGAGTTGAGACCTCTGGGGCCAACGTCCTGACTTTC.

This chain connects TRBV25-1 to TRBJ2-1, with TRBD2 identical over 8 bases. The V gene's germline CDR1 is MGHDK and CDR2 SYGVNS. The CDR3 spans 16 residues. Losses at the gene ends were 2 bases for V and 4 bases for J; bases not matched to a gene: 7. CDR3 DNA sequence: TGTGCCAGCAGTGAAGTAAGCGGGAGCCTATACAATGAGCAGTTCTTC. It translates to CASSEVSGSLYNEQFF.

This clone came up a few times. The chain combines TRBV28 with TRBJ2-7; 7 nucleotides align to TRBD1. The CDR3 is made up of 14 amino acids. Germline CDR1 is MDHEN and CDR2 is SYDVKM. V dropped 6 bases and J dropped 2; count of bases not matched to a gene: 7. The CDR3 loop reads CASRPGTATYEQYF. In DNA form, the CDR3 reads TGTGCCAGCAGACCCGGGACAGCCACCTACGAGCAGTACTTC.

The CDR3 loop is CASSVGTGSDQPQHF. The CDR3 coding sequence is TGTGCCAGCAGCGTGGGTACAGGGTCCGATCAGCCCCAGCATTTT. The chain is built from TRBV9 and TRBJ1-5; D may be TRBD1 (6 bases). Trimming removed 2 bases from V and 5 bases from J, with 14 bases in between. The germline V gene has CDR1 SGDLS and CDR2 YYNGEE. The CDR3 loop spans 15 amino acids.

The CDR3 loop reads CAISRQGSRPGELFF. The CDR3 bases are TGTGCCATAAGCCGACAGGGGTCGAGGCCCGGGGAGCTGTTTTTT. The rearrangement links TRBV15 to TRBJ2-2; 8 bases align to TRBD1. The CDR3 runs to 15 residues. Per the germline V gene, CDR1 is LNHNV and CDR2 is YYDKDF (reference sequence). The trim removed 10 bases at V and 6 bases at J, leaving 13 bases unmatched.

The CDR3 is CASSYGSYSGANVLTF. CDR3 sequence (DNA): TGTGCCAGCAGTTACGGCAGCTACTCTGGGGCCAACGTCCTGACTTTC. The chain combines TRBV6-5 with TRBJ2-6; D not certain. CDR1 and CDR2 from the germline V gene are MNHEY and SVGAGI. The length of the CDR3 is 16 residues. Between the trimmed V and J ends, which lost 2 bases and 0 bases, there was a span of 8 bases.

Only a few counts were recorded for this clone. The V and J genes are TRBV18 and TRBJ1-4, with unresolved D. CDR3 length: 14 residues. Germline V CDR1 and CDR2: KGHSH, LQKENI. Trimming took 4 bases from V and 5 from J, leaving 11 bases between them. CDR3 bases: TGTGCCAGCTCACAGGGAGGATGGAATGAAAAACTGTTTTTT. Protein sequence: CASSQGGWNEKLFF.